The 9 T cell receptor beta chains below come from one sample, sequenced in a study of blood T cell repertoires in COVID-19. Profiled with immunoSEQ multiplex PCR; TCRdb holds only in-frame clones, not every one. The sample holds roughly 260,000 clones, about nine tenths seen once. What was sequenced was peripheral blood. All receptors derive from a person between 18 and 35 years old with COVID-19, enrolled during active disease.

The rearrangement uses TRBV10-2 and TRBJ1-1, with TRBD1 as a possible D gene (5 bases). Germline assignment: CDR1 WSHSY and CDR2 SAAADI. The CDR3 runs 13 residues. Trimming cost V 7 bases and J 0 bases, with 9 bases left between them. As DNA, the CDR3 is TGCGCCAGCACCGTAGGGGTGAACACTGAAGCTTTCTTT. Translated: CASTVGVNTEAFF.

This clone has more than one count but fewer than ten. This chain joins TRBV11-3 and TRBJ2-1; 12 bases align to TRBD2. The CDR3 sequence is 16 residues long. Germline values: CDR1 SGHNT, CDR2 YENEEA. V lost 4 bases, J lost 4 bases, and 5 bases stayed unmatched. CDR3 DNA sequence: TGTGCCAGCAGCTCTGGGACTAGCGGGCGTTACAATGAGCAGTTCTTC. Protein sequence: CASSSGTSGRYNEQFF.

This clone occurred once. This sequence joins TRBV6-2 or TRBV6-3 and TRBJ1-6; TRBD1 aligns across 9 bases. The CDR3 runs to 19 residues. Germline CDR1 and CDR2: MNHEY and SVGEGT. Unmatched junction bases numbered 18, after V lost 4 bases and J lost 8 bases. CDR3 sequence reads: CASSSLRDRVEVVDSPLHF. The CDR3 DNA is TGTGCCAGCAGTTCGCTTCGGGACAGGGTAGAGGTAGTGGATTCACCCCTCCACTTT.

The genes are TRBV4-2 and TRBJ2-1; 14 nucleotides line up with TRBD2. V lost 4 bases and J lost 9; bases outside the gene matches: 11. This CDR3 spans 17 amino acids. Per the germline V gene, CDR1 is LGHNA and CDR2 is YNFKEQ. CDR3 coding DNA: TGTGCCAGCAGCCGACCCCCCGGGACTAGCGGGAGTGGTGAGCAGTTCTTC. This sequence encodes CASSRPPGTSGSGEQFF.

In this sample, this clone turned up a few times. The V gene is TRBV2, the J gene TRBJ1-4; TRBD1 agrees at 7 bases. This CDR3 contains 14 residues. The V gene end was trimmed by 5 bases and the J gene end by 8 bases; junction bases not matched to a gene: 8. CDR1 and CDR2 from the germline V gene are SNHLY and FYNNEI. The CDR3 here is CASSRQGPWEKLFF. CDR3 bases: TGTGCCAGCAGTCGACAGGGACCATGGGAAAAACTGTTTTTT.

The V call is TRBV15, the J call TRBJ2-3; a weak D match, TRBD2 (6 bases). The CDR3 is made up of 13 amino acids. V was trimmed by 1 base and J by 6 bases, leaving 8 bases between them. CDR1 and CDR2 from the germline V gene are LNHNV and YYDKDF (reference sequence). The CDR3 DNA sequence: TGTGCCACCAGCAGAGTGGAGGGTGATACGCAGTATTTT. Translation gives CATSRVEGDTQYF. Variable domain in full (rest from reference TRBV15 and TRBJ2-3): DAMVIQNPRYQVTQFGKPVTLSCSQTLNHNVMYWYQQKSSQAPKLLFHYYDKDFNNEADTPDNFQSRRPNTSFCFLDIRSPGLGDTAMYLCATSRVEGDTQYFGPGTRLTVL.

The rearrangement links TRBV4-3 to TRBJ2-7; a weak D match, TRBD1 (6 bases). From germline, CDR1 is LGHNA and CDR2 YSLEER. This CDR3 has 16 residues. V was pared by 6 bases and J by 0 bases, with 18 bases between. The CDR3 spells CASRPSTGGSSYEQYF. CDR3 DNA: TGCGCCAGCAGGCCTAGCACTGGGGGCAGCTCCTACGAGCAGTACTTC.

The chain is built from TRBV7-9 and TRBJ1-3; D uncertain. Looked up from germline, CDR1 is SEHNR and CDR2 is FQNEAQ (reference sequence). This CDR3 comprises 16 residues. The V gene lost 4 bases and the J gene lost 0 bases, with 13 bases spanning the gap. Here the CDR3 DNA reads TGTGCCAGCAGCTCAACCTACAGAGACTCTGGAAACACCATATATTTT. As protein: CASSSTYRDSGNTIYF.

The rearrangement links TRBV9 to TRBJ2-5; tentative D call: TRBD2 (6 bases). CDR3 length equals 17 residues. V was clipped by 4 bases and J by 1 base, with 20 bases between them. Per germline, CDR1 SGDLS and CDR2 YYNGEE. The CDR3 reads CASSTPTGLGPQETQYF. CDR3 coding DNA: TGTGCCAGCAGCACTCCTACGGGACTCGGGCCCCAAGAGACCCAGTACTTC.